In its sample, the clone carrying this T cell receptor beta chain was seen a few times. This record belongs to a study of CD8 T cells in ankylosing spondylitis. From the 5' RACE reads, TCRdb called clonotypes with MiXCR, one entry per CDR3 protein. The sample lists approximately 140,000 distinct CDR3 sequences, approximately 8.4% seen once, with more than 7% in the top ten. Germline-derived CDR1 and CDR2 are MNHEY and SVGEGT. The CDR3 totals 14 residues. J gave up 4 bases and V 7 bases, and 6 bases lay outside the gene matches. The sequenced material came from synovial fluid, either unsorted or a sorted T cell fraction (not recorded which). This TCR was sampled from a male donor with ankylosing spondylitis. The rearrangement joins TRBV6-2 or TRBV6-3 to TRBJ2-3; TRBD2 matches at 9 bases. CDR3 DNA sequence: TGTGCCAGCATTCGGCGGGAGGGCTCAGATACGCAGTATTTT. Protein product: CASIRREGSDTQYF.